A single sample gave rise to the 21 T cell receptor beta chains below, sequenced in a study of T cells after yellow fever vaccination. One entry per CDR3 protein, called by TCRdb with MiXCR from the 5' RACE reads. Among over 300,000 distinct CDR3 sequences listed, 6.5% to 8.5% were seen once. Sequenced material: PBMCs, taken about 41 days after the first yellow fever vaccination. These receptors originate from a man younger than 35 who received the YFV17D yellow fever vaccine.

This clonotype has just a few counts. The gene calls are TRBV19 and TRBJ2-1, with unresolved D. This CDR3 is 13 amino acids long. From germline, CDR1 is LNHDA and CDR2 SQIVND (reference sequence). V was shortened by 4 bases and J by 8 bases, with 12 bases between the two germline ends. CDR3 loop: CASSNWVADEQFF. DNA for the CDR3: TGTGCCAGTAGTAATTGGGTGGCGGATGAGCAGTTCTTC.

CDR3 DNA: TGCGCCAGCAGCTTGAACCTTTGGGGTGAAGAGACCCAGTACTTC. Its protein is CASSLNLWGEETQYF. The chain recombines TRBV5-1 with TRBJ2-5, with D unclear. Germline-derived CDR1 and CDR2 are SGHRS and YFSETQ. The V end was cut by 1 base, the J end by 3 bases, with 13 bases between. The CDR3 extends over 15 amino acids. Full variable domain (remainder filled in from reference TRBV5-1 and TRBJ2-5): KAGVTQTPRYLIKTRGQQVTLSCSPISGHRSVSWYQQTPGQGLQFLFEYFSETQRNKGNFPGRFSGRQFSNSRSEMNVSTLELGDSALYLCASSLNLWGEETQYFGPGTRLLVL.

This clonotype appeared a few times. This chain links TRBV6-1 with TRBJ1-1; TRBD1 aligns across 7 bases. CDR1 and CDR2 (germline): MNHNS, SASEGT. The junction had 13 bases not matched to a gene; V was cut back by 5 bases and J by 4 bases. CDR3 length: 16 amino acids. CDR3 DNA sequence: TGTGCCAGCAGTCCAGATGGACAGGACGGATTCACTGAAGCTTTCTTT. Translating it yields CASSPDGQDGFTEAFF.

The table lists this clonotype with a few counts. The chain links TRBV5-4 to TRBJ1-2; unclear D gene. The CDR3 is 14 residues long. Between the trimmed V and J ends, which lost 2 bases and 3 bases, there was a span of 11 bases. Per germline, CDR1 SGHNT and CDR2 YYREEE (reference sequence). CDR3 in DNA: TGTGCCAGCAGCTTTGGGCAGGACCACTATGGCTACACCTTC. This codes for CASSFGQDHYGYTF.

V and J are TRBV11-2 and TRBJ2-7; D remains ambiguous. V lost 5 bases and J lost 3, with 11 bases in between. Germline V lookup: CDR1 SGHAT, CDR2 FQNNGV. The CDR3 is made up of 13 amino acids. The CDR3 region has the DNA TGTGCCAGCAGCCTCAACGACGGCTACGAGCAGTACTTC. It translates to CASSLNDGYEQYF. Full variable domain (outside the CDR3, taken from reference TRBV11-2 and TRBJ2-7): EAGVAQSPRYKIIEKRQSVAFWCNPISGHATLYWYQQILGQGPKLLIQFQNNGVVDDSQLPKDRFSAERLKGVDSTLKIQPAKLEDSAVYLCASSLNDGYEQYFGPGTRLTVT.

This clonotype was detected many times. This chain joins TRBV5-1 and TRBJ1-1, with 9 nucleotides matching TRBD1. Trimming removed 0 bases from V and 6 bases from J; junction bases left unmatched: 9. The germline V gene encodes CDR1 SGHRS and CDR2 YFSETQ. The CDR3 has 16 amino acids. CDR3 sequence: CASSLADPGQGAEAFF. DNA for the CDR3: TGCGCCAGCAGCTTGGCGGACCCGGGACAGGGCGCTGAAGCTTTCTTT.

This clonotype was seen repeatedly, ten times or more. The chain couples TRBV12-3 or TRBV12-4 to TRBJ2-7, with a weak D call TRBD2 (5 bases). This CDR3 has 14 residues. The V and J ends lost 4 bases and 2 bases respectively, with 12 bases between them. CDR3 bases: TGTGCCAGCAGTTCCCCGAAGGAGGCCTACGAGCAGTACTTC. This codes for CASSSPKEAYEQYF.

This clonotype came up a few times. The chain carries TRBV5-5 and TRBJ2-1; 7 nucleotides agree with TRBD2. This CDR3 is built from 16 residues. V shed 4 bases and J 3 bases; nucleotides not matched to a gene: 10. Germline assignment: CDR1 SGHKS and CDR2 YYEKEE (reference sequence). The CDR3 reads CASSRGWGGFYNEQFF. As DNA, the CDR3 is TGTGCCAGCAGCCGAGGATGGGGAGGGTTCTACAATGAGCAGTTCTTC.

This clonotype has ten or more counts. The rearrangement links TRBV5-4 to TRBJ2-1; D call uncertain. This CDR3 is 13 amino acids long. Deletions cut 4 bases from V and 8 bases from J, with 13 bases between. Germline V lookup: CDR1 SGHNT, CDR2 YYREEE (reference sequence). The CDR3 loop reads CASSPRADYEQFF. CDR3 DNA sequence: TGTGCCAGCAGCCCCCGGGCCGACTATGAGCAGTTCTTC.

The CDR3 coding sequence is TGCAGTGCTAGAGACAGGGGCGTCACTGAAGCTTTCTTT. It yields the protein CSARDRGVTEAFF. The chain couples TRBV20-1 to TRBJ1-1, with D maybe TRBD1 (6 bases). This CDR3 spans 13 amino acids. Germline values: CDR1 DFQATT, CDR2 SNEGSKA (reference sequence). V was trimmed by 0 bases and J by 4 bases, leaving 9 bases between them.

The chain combines TRBV4-1 with TRBJ1-6; D gene uncertain. With 2 bases removed from V and 5 bases from J, the gap between germline ends came to 13 bases. The CDR3 sequence is 16 residues long. From germline, CDR1 is MGHRA and CDR2 YSYEKL. CDR3 sequence reads: CASSQRRLDDNSPLHF. In DNA form, the CDR3 reads TGCGCCAGCAGCCAACGGAGACTAGACGATAATTCACCCCTCCACTTT.

In this sample, this clonotype turned up a few times. CDR3 loop: CASSNPDGQETQYF. The CDR3 coding sequence is TGTGCCAGCAGTAACCCCGACGGCCAAGAGACCCAGTACTTC. This rearrangement joins TRBV6-5 to TRBJ2-5, with D hard to call. Germline V gene sequence: CDR1 MNHEY, CDR2 SVGAGI. The CDR3 contains 14 residues. V was shortened by 5 bases and J by 1 base, with 11 bases between the two germline ends.

CDR3: CASSYVGTGELFF. CDR3 DNA: TGTGCCAGCAGTTACGTTGGTACCGGGGAGCTGTTTTTT. V usage is TRBV6-5 and J usage is TRBJ2-2; D is undetermined. The CDR3 covers 13 residues. Germline V lookup: CDR1 MNHEY, CDR2 SVGAGI. V was trimmed by 2 bases and J by 5 bases, leaving 6 bases between them.

This clonotype was recorded a few times. The V and J genes are TRBV7-9 and TRBJ2-6, with D hard to call. Germline V gene data show CDR1 as SEHNR and CDR2 as FQNEAQ (reference sequence). The CDR3 has 15 amino acids. Trimming cost V 5 bases and J 3 bases, with 11 bases left between them. CDR3 amino acids: CASSHNVIGANVLTF. CDR3 in DNA: TGTGCCAGCAGCCATAATGTAATTGGGGCCAACGTCCTGACTTTC.

The sample holds a few counts of this clonotype. The rearrangement links TRBV4-1 to TRBJ2-1, with D tentatively TRBD2 (5 bases). Trimming took 3 bases from V and 3 from J, leaving 12 bases between them. The germline gives CDR1 MGHRA, CDR2 YSYEKL. This CDR3 comprises 15 residues. The CDR3 DNA sequence: TGCGCCAGCAGCCAGAGGGCCGGGGACTACAATGAGCAGTTCTTC. Amino acid sequence: CASSQRAGDYNEQFF.

The rearrangement links TRBV20-1 to TRBJ2-3; 8 bases are shared with TRBD2. The V gene end was trimmed by 5 bases and the J gene end by 0 bases; junction bases not matched to a gene: 10. The CDR3 is 16 residues long. Looked up from germline, CDR1 is DFQATT and CDR2 is SNEGSKA (reference sequence). CDR3 amino acids: CSAGPNSGSSTDTQYF. The CDR3 DNA sequence: TGCAGTGCTGGACCTAACAGCGGGAGTAGCACAGATACGCAGTATTTT.

J is TRBJ1-2 and V is TRBV15; possible D gene TRBD1, 5 bases. The V and J ends lost 0 bases and 4 bases respectively, with 12 bases between them. The CDR3 totals 15 residues. The germline gives CDR1 LNHNV, CDR2 YYDKDF (reference sequence). CDR3 coding DNA: TGTGCCACCAGCAGAGATAGGGGCGCGGGCTATGGCTACACCTTC. Its translation is CATSRDRGAGYGYTF. Drawing the rest from reference TRBV15 and TRBJ1-2, the complete variable domain is DAMVIQNPRYQVTQFGKPVTLSCSQTLNHNVMYWYQQKSSQAPKLLFHYYDKDFNNEADTPDNFQSRRPNTSFCFLDIRSPGLGDTAMYLCATSRDRGAGYGYTFGSGTRLTVV.

In this sample, this clonotype turned up a few times. J is TRBJ2-7 and V is TRBV7-2; D remains unclear. The CDR3 is 14 amino acids. Germline-derived CDR1 and CDR2 are SGHTA and FQGNSA. With 2 bases removed from V and 5 bases from J, the gap between germline ends came to 13 bases. This CDR3 is CASSLQEGNHEQYF. DNA of the CDR3: TGTGCCAGCAGCTTACAGGAAGGTAACCACGAGCAGTACTTC.

V and J are TRBV10-3 and TRBJ1-6, with a weak D call TRBD1 (5 bases). CDR3 length: 14 amino acids. Germline-derived CDR1 and CDR2 are ENHRY and SYGVKD. The V and J ends lost 4 bases and 4 bases respectively, with 8 bases between them. The CDR3 here is CAISGGAYNSPLHF. CDR3 bases: TGTGCCATCAGTGGGGGCGCTTATAATTCACCCCTCCACTTT.

There are a few counts of this clonotype. The chain links TRBV29-1 to TRBJ2-1; TRBD1 matches 7 bases. The germline V gene has CDR1 SQVTM and CDR2 ANQGSEA. The V and J ends lost 1 base and 5 bases, in that order; junction bases with no gene match: 5. The length of the CDR3 is 14 residues. CDR3 DNA: TGCAGCGTTGAAGTGGACAGGCCCCACAATGAGCAGTTCTTC. Protein: CSVEVDRPHNEQFF.

As for this clonotype: A read error may account for a junction end that differs from germline. The chain recombines TRBV7-9 with TRBJ2-6; D is perhaps TRBD1 (5 bases). This CDR3 region has 15 residues. CDR1 SEHNR and CDR2 FQNEAQ come from the germline V gene (reference sequence). Written as DNA, the CDR3 is TGTGCCAGCAGCGCCCTAGGCACTGGGGCCAACGTCCTGTCTTTC. Protein product: CASSALGTGANVLSF.